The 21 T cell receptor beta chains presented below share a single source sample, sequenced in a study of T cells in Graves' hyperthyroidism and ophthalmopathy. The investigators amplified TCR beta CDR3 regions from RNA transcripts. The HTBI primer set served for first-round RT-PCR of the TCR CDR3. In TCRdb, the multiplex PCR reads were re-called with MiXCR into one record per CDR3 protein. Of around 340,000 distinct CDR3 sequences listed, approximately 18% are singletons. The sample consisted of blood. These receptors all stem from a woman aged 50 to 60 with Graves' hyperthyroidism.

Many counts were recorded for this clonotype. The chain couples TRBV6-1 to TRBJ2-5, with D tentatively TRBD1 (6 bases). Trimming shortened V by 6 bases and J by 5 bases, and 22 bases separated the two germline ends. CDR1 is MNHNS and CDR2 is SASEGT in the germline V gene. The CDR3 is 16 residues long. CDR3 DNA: TGTGCCAGCAGAAGCTCGGACAGCCGTCGGTGGGAGACCCAGTACTTC. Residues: CASRSSDSRRWETQYF.

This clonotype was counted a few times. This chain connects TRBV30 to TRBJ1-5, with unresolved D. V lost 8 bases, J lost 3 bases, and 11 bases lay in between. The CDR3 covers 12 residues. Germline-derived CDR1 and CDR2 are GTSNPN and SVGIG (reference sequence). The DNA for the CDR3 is TGTGCCAGTGAACGGGACAATCAGCCCCAGCATTTT. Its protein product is CASERDNQPQHF. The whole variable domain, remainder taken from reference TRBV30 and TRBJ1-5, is SQTIHQWPATLVQPVGSPLSLECTVEGTSNPNLYWYRQAAGRGLQLLFYSVGIGQISSEVPQNLSASRPQDRQFILSSKKLLLSDSGFYLCASERDNQPQHFGDGTRLSIL.

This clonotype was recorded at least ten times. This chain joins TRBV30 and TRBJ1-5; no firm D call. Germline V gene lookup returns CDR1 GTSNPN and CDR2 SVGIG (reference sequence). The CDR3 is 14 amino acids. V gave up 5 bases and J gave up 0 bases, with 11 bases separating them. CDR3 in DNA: TGTGCCTGGTCCCGAATCTATAGCAATCAGCCCCAGCATTTT. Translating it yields CAWSRIYSNQPQHF.

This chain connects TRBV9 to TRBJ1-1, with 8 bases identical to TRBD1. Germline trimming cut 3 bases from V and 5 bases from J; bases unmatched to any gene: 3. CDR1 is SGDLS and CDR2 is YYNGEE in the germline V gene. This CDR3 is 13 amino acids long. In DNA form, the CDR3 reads TGTGCCAGCAGCGCACAGGGGGGAACTGAAGCTTTCTTT. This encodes CASSAQGGTEAFF.

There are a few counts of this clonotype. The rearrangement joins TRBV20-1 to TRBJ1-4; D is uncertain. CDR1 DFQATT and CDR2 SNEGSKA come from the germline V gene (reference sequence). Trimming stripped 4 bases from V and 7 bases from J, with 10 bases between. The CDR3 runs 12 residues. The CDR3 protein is CSATTNAEKLFF. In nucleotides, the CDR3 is TGCAGTGCTACCACTAATGCTGAAAAACTGTTTTTT.

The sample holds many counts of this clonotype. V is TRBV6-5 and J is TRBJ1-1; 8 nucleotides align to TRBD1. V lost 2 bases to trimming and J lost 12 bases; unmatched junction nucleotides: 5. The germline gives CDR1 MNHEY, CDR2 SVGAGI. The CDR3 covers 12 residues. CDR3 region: CASSYTGGSPFF. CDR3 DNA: TGTGCCAGCAGTTACACAGGGGGGAGTCCTTTCTTT.

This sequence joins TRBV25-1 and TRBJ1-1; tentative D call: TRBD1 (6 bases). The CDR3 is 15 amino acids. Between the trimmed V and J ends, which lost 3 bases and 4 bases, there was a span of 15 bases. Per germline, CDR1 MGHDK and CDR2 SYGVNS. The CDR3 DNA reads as TGTGCCAGCAGTGACCGCGGAACAGGGTCCACTGAAGCTTTCTTT. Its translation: CASSDRGTGSTEAFF.

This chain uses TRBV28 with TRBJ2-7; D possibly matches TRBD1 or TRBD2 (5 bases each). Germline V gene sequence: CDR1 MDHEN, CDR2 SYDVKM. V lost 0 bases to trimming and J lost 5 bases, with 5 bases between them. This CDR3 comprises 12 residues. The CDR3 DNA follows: TGTGCCAGCAGTTTATGGGGGGACGAGCAGTACTTC. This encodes CASSLWGDEQYF. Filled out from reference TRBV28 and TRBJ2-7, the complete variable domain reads DVKVTQSSRYLVKRTGEKVFLECVQDMDHENMFWYRQDPGLGLRLIYFSYDVKMKEKGDIPEGYSVSREKKERFSLILESASTNQTSMYLCASSLWGDEQYFGPGTRLTVT.

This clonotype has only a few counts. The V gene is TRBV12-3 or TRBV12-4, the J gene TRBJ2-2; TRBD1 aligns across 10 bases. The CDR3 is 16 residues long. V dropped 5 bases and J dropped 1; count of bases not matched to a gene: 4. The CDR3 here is CASSRQGALNTGELFF. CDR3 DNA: TGTGCCAGCAGTCGACAGGGGGCCCTGAACACCGGGGAGCTGTTTTTT.

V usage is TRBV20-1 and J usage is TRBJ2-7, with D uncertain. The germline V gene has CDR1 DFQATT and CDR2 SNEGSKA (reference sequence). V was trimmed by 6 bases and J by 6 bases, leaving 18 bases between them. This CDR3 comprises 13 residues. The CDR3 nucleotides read TGCAGTGCCACCCCCGGGTTACCCCCCGAGCAGTACTTC. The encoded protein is CSATPGLPPEQYF.

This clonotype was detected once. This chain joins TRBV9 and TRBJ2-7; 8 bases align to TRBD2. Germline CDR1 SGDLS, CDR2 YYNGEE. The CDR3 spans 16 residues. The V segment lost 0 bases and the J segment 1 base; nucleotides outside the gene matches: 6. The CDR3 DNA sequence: TGTGCCAGCAGCGTAGATCCCGGGAGGGGATCCTACGAGCAGTACTTC. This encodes CASSVDPGRGSYEQYF.

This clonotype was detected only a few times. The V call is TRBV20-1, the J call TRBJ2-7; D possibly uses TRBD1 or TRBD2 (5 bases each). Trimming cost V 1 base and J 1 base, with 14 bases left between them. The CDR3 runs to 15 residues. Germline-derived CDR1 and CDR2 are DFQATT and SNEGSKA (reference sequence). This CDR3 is CSARVARGESYEQYF. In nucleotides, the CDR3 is TGCAGTGCTAGAGTAGCCCGAGGGGAGTCCTACGAGCAGTACTTC.

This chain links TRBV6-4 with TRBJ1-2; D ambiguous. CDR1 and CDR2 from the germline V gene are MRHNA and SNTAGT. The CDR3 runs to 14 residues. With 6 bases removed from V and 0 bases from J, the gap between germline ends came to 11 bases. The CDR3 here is CASSQTATNYGYTF. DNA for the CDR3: TGTGCCAGCAGCCAAACGGCTACTAACTATGGCTACACCTTC.

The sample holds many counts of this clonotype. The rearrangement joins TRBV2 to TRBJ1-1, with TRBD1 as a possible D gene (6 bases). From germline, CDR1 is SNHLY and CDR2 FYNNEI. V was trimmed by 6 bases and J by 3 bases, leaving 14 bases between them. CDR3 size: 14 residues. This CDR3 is CASREQGGDTEAFF. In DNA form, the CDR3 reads TGTGCCAGCAGAGAACAGGGAGGGGACACTGAAGCTTTCTTT.

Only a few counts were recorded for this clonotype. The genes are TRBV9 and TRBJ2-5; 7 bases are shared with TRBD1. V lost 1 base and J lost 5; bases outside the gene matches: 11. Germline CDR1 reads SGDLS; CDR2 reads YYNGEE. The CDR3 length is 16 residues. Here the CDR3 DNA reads TGTGCCAGCAGCGTAAGGCCGACAGGGATTCGGGAGACCCAGTACTTC. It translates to CASSVRPTGIRETQYF.

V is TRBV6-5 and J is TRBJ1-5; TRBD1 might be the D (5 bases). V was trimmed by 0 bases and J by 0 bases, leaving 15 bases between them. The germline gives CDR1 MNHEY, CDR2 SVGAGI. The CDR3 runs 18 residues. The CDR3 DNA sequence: TGTGCCAGCAGTTACTCCGGGGGGTTGGGGTCTAGCAATCAGCCCCAGCATTTT. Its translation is CASSYSGGLGSSNQPQHF.

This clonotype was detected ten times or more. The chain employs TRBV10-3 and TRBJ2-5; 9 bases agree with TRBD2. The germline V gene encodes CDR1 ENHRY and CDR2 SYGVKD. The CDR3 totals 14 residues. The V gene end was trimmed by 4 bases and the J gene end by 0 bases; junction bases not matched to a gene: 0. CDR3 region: CAISGGGDQETQYF. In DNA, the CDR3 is TGTGCCATCAGTGGCGGGGGGGACCAAGAGACCCAGTACTTC.

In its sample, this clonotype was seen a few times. CDR3 in amino acids: CASGGMEGRTYGYTF. CDR3 in DNA: TGTGCCAGCGGAGGAATGGAGGGACGGACCTATGGCTACACCTTC. The chain has TRBV6-1 and TRBJ1-2, with D perhaps matching TRBD1 (5 bases). Germline-derived CDR1 and CDR2 are MNHNS and SASEGT. The CDR3 extends over 15 amino acids. The V end was cut by 8 bases, the J end by 4 bases, with 20 bases between.

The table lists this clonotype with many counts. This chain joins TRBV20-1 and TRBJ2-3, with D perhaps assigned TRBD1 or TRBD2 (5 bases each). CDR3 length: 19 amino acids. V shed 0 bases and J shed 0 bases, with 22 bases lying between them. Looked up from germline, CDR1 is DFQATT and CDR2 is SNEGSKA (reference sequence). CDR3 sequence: CSARDPTDLGLLSTDTQYF. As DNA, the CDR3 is TGCAGTGCTAGAGATCCGACAGACCTAGGACTTCTTAGCACAGATACGCAGTATTTT.

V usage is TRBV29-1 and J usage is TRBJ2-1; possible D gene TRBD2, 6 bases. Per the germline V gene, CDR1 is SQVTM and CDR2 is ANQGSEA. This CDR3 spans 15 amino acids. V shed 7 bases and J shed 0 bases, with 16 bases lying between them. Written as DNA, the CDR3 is TGCAGCGCGGGGGAAACTTCCAGCTCCTACAATGAGCAGTTCTTC. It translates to CSAGETSSSYNEQFF.

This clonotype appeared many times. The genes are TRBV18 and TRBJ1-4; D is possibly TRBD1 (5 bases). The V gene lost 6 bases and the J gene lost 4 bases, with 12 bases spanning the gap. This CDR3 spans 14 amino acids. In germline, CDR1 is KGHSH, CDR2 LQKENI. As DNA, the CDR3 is TGTGCCAGCTCCCCGGGACTGAGTAATGAAAAACTGTTTTTT. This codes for CASSPGLSNEKLFF.